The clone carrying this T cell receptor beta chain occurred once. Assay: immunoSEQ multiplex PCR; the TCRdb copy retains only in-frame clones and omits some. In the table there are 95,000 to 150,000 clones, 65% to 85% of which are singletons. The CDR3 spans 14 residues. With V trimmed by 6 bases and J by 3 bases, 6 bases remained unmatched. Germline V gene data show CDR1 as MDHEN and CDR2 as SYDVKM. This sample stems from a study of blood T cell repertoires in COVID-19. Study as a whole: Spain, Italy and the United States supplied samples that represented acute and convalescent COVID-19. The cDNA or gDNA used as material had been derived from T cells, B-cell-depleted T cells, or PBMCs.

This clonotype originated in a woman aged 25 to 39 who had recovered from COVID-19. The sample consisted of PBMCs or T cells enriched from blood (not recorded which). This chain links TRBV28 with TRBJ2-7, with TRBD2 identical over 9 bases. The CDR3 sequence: CASRRRGGSYEQYF. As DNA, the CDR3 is TGTGCCAGCAGGAGGCGGGGGGGCAGCTACGAGCAGTACTTC.